The rows below give T cell receptor beta chains drawn from one sample of a study of memory CD4+ T cells and cytomegalovirus serostatus. Sequenced by immunoSEQ multiplex PCR; TCRdb stores in-frame clones only, minus some. The data contain 85,000 to 100,000 clones, roughly 80% of them seen just once; the ten biggest clones take up around 3.6%. The sample taken for sequencing was memory CD4+ T cells from blood. The receptors stem from an adult in good health and CMV-seropositive. Each CDR3 is given with its conserved first and last residue. A D gene is named only where the DNA matches it firmly. Part of the rows lack a size; the others show once, few, many or a class for expanded clones.

once TRBD1 TRBJ1-4 TRBV6-5 TGTGCCAGCAGGGCCGGGACAGGGGGTAAACTGTTTTTT CASRAGTGGKLFF
. TRBD2 TRBJ2-1 TRBV12-5 TGTGCTAGTGGCTCTCAGCGGGGCGCCTACAATGAGCAGTTCTTC CASGSQRGAYNEQFF
few . TRBJ1-2 TRBV2 TGTGCCAGCAGTGAAAGGGGCTATGGCTACACCTTC CASSERGYGYTF
. . TRBJ2-3 TRBV10-3 TGTGCCATCAGTGAACCCGGCACAGATACGCAGTATTTT CAISEPGTDTQYF
. . TRBJ2-1 TRBV6-6 TGTGCCAGCAGGCCCGGGACTTCGGGTGAGCAGTTCTTC CASRPGTSGEQFF
. . TRBJ1-2 TRBV6-5 TGTGCCAGCAGATTCGACAAGAACTATGGCTACACCTTC CASRFDKNYGYTF
. . TRBJ2-1 TRBV28 TGTGCCAGCAGTTCCGGACAGCTCAATGAGCAGTTCTTC CASSSGQLNEQFF
few TRBD1 TRBJ1-5 TRBV28 TGTGCCAGCATACCTGGAGGACAGGTTAAGAATCAGCCCCAGCATTTT CASIPGGQVKNQPQHF
. . TRBJ2-1 TRBV19 TGTGCCAGTAGTACCGGGACCGTCAATGAGCAGTTCTTC CASSTGTVNEQFF
. . TRBJ2-7 TRBV4-2 TGTGCCAGCAGCCAAGACAGGGACTTCTACGAGCAGTACTTC CASSQDRDFYEQYF
once . TRBJ1-1 TRBV27 TGTGCCAGCAGGGACATGGCGGGGAACACTGAAGCTTTCTTT CASRDMAGNTEAFF
. . TRBJ2-1 TRBV7-2 TGTGCCAGCAGCTTGCAACAGACCGGGAATGAGCAGTTCTTC CASSLQQTGNEQFF
. . TRBJ2-7 TRBV4-2 TGTGCCAGCAGCCAAGTCGGGGTTTTTGGCAACGAGCAGTACTTC CASSQVGVFGNEQYF
. . TRBJ1-5 TRBV6-6 TGTGCCAGCAGACCACCGGGGCTCGGAGATCAGCCCCAGCATTTT CASRPPGLGDQPQHF